Included here is one T cell receptor (beta chain) sequence, with context. Its antigen is still unknown. This may stem from a read error, because a much larger clone lies one nucleotide away. The germline V gene supplies CDR1 SGHRS and CDR2 YFSETQ. The CDR3 sequence holds 13 residues, the cysteine and phenylalanine included. CDR3 DNA only is kept here, 39 bases in frame from base 1. V is cut back by 5 bases and J by 4 bases, with 5 bases in the junction unmatched. This sample is part of a study of glioma-infiltrating T cells (TCRdb year 2016). Regarding the research as a whole: Glioma tissue, non-neoplastic brain tissue and matched peripheral blood mononuclear cells were used as sources from which TCR alpha- and beta-chain repertoires were sequenced. Three low-grade glioma patients, several primary glioblastoma patients and three non-glioma patients contributing non-neoplastic brain tissue were included in the paired cohort. To gauge divergence between tissue and blood T-cell populations, every tissue-infiltrating repertoire was compared against the peripheral blood repertoire from the same patient.

The iRepertoire nested amplicon-rescue multiplex PCR (arm-PCR) platform was used to amplify TCR alpha and beta CDR3 regions from RNA. For one-step reverse transcription and amplification, roughly 100-450 ng of tissue mRNA or PBMC total RNA was used as input. Following bead purification, Illumina adapters were added by a secondary multiplex PCR, and the libraries were gel-purified between 200 and 400 bp. Libraries carried internal 6-nucleotide barcodes used for demultiplexing. Libraries were sequenced on an Illumina MiSeq with 2x220 or 2x250 nucleotide paired-end reads. Turning to the authors' computational methods: Paired reads were merged using FLASH 1.2.11 and were aligned to the GRCh37 human genome using BWA-MEM, after which TRA and TRB reads were extracted. For V and J assignment, an IMGT-derived reference of cassette sequences and CDR3 motifs that included pseudogenes was used. Reads were translated in three frames, and productive CDR3s were defined by a C…FGXG motif without stop codons. Unique combinations of V-J cassette pair and CDR3 amino acid sequence were defined as clonotypes. Filtering of reads was based on Hamming distance, with the threshold set by the sequence error rate of each sample in mapped regions. TCRdb redid the processing of the public reads, applying fastp at Q25 and MiXCR, and retained in-frame beta chains. Rows are unified per CDR3 protein, each entry keeping the most common DNA and genes. These V and J calls originate from TCRdb's pipeline instead of the authors' own analysis. The sample records approximately 110,000 distinct CDR3 sequences, more than 20% of which are singletons. Clones ranked in the top ten supply approximately 14% of the sample.

Points the paper makes about the study in general: VJ-independent divergence between tissue and blood was found to be below expectation in non-neoplastic patients but above expectation in all gliomas, particularly low-grade gliomas. Tissue and blood shared very few CDR3 sequences, a result attributed to high CDR3 diversity and limited sampling. The group comparisons were based on small numbers of patients: three non-neoplastic, three low-grade glioma and roughly eight glioblastoma patients.

The chain joins TRBV5-1 to TRBJ1-1; TRBD1 lines up with 7 middle nucleotides. This clonotype was sampled from a human donor with low-grade glioma or glioblastoma, undergoing nonglioma brain surgery, or in good health (not recorded which). The sequenced material came from glioma tissue, nonneoplastic brain tissue, or PBMCs (not recorded which). The CDR3 amino acid sequence is: CASRTGTVTEAFF. The sequenced DNA: TGCGCCAGCAGAACCGGGACAGTCACTGAAGCTTTCTTT.